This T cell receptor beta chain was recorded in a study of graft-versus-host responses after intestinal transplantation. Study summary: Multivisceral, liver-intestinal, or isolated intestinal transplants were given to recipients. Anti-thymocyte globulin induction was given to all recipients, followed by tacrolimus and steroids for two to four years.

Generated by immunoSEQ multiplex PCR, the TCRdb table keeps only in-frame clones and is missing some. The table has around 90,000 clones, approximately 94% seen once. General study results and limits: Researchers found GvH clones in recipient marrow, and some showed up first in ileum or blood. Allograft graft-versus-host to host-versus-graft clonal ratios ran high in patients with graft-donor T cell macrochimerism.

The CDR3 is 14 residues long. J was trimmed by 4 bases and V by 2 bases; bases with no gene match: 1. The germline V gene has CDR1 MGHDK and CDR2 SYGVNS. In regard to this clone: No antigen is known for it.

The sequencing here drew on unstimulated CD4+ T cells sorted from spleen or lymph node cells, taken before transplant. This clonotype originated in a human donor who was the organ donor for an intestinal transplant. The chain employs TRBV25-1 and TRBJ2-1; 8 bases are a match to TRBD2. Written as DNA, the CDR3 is TGTGCCAGCAGTGAACCGGGGGGGTACAATGAGCAGTTCTTC. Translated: CASSEPGGYNEQFF.